This T cell receptor (beta chain) appears in the sequencing data of a study of cytomegalovirus exposure and HLA in healthy donors. Study-level background: Later analysis reported that the roughly 120 validation repertoires shared the platform of the 500 to 750 first-cohort repertoires.

Worth noting for this clone: Its specificity is unknown.

The study drew the donors from its roughly 120-subject validation cohort, separate from the roughly 710-subject first cohort. Study-level results: The study flagged fewer than 200 TCR beta chains as cytomegalovirus-associated.

Only in-frame clones appear in the TCRdb table, and some are missing; sequencing was by immunoSEQ multiplex PCR. The table has some 130,000 clones, 84% seen once; the top ten hold 1.4%. Material for sequencing was PBMCs. The sequence came from a woman under 40 in good health and CMV-seronegative.

CDR3 nucleotide sequence: TGTGCCAGCAGCGAGGGGGGGGCTGGGGAGACCCAGTACTTC. Amino acids: CASSEGGAGETQYF. V is TRBV7-9 and J is TRBJ2-5, with a possible D match to TRBD2 (7 bases). This CDR3 has 14 residues. Trimming left V 5 bases short and J 5 bases short, with 15 bases between. CDR1 and CDR2 (germline): SEHNR, FQNEAQ (reference sequence).